This TCR beta chain was sequenced during a study of early T cells in non-severe SARS-CoV-2 infection. Study results and limitations: Reliance on VDJdb matching favored anti-spike CD8 responses; private and CD4 specificities were missed.

The CDR3 consists of 14 residues. V lost 1 base and J 0 bases, leaving 4 bases between the germline ends. CDR1 MGHRA and CDR2 YSYEKL come from the germline V gene. Turning to this clonotype: Its target is not known.

Individually, cDNA molecules had unique molecular identifiers attached to them. TCRdb reprocessed the 5' RACE reads via MiXCR and lists one record per CDR3 protein. The data contain about 89,000 distinct CDR3 sequences, roughly 15% of them singletons. This TCR was recovered from an adult who was a healthcare worker with PCR-confirmed SARS-CoV-2 infection or an uninfected control (not recorded which). Sequencing was performed on whole blood. This chain links TRBV4-1 with TRBJ1-5; D remains ambiguous. CDR3 loop: CASSQVASNQPQHF. The CDR3 bases are TGCGCCAGCAGCCAAGTAGCTAGCAATCAGCCCCAGCATTTT.